The 9 T cell receptor beta chains below come from one sample, sequenced in a study of metastatic and nonmetastatic thyroid tumors (dated by TCRdb to the early 2020s). Preparation of the library involved PCR. The run used an Illumina HiSeq 4000. TCRdb reworked the public reads: Q25 trimming with fastp, MiXCR clone assembly, productive beta chains retained. Across this sample there are tens of thousands of clones, with about 27% seen only once. Jointly, the top ten make up roughly a tenth of the sample. None of the patients had been given any treatment before thyroid surgery. Sequencing input: blood. The source is a male donor with papillary thyroid cancer or a benign thyroid nodule (not recorded which). Some clones in this sample may be carry-over from other donors' samples.

The chain has TRBV6-5 and TRBJ1-2, with D perhaps TRBD1 (5 bases). The germline V and J ends were trimmed by 1 base and 4 bases, with 10 bases remaining between them. This CDR3 comprises 14 residues. The germline gives CDR1 MNHEY, CDR2 SVGAGI. CDR3 coding DNA: TGTGCCAGCAGTTACTTGGGGGATCTCTATGGCTACACCTTC. This sequence encodes CASSYLGDLYGYTF.

This clone has only a few counts. This sequence joins TRBV10-1 and TRBJ2-3; 7 bases agree with TRBD2. Per germline, CDR1 WNHNN and CDR2 SYGVQD (reference sequence). J lost 5 bases, V lost 2 bases, and 7 bases had no gene match. The CDR3 runs 15 residues. CDR3 sequence: CASSEKGLAGDTQYF. CDR3 in DNA: TGCGCCAGCAGTGAGAAGGGGTTAGCGGGAGATACGCAGTATTTT.

This clone was seen a few times. The chain couples TRBV6-5 to TRBJ2-7; D is unresolved. Trimming left V 0 bases short and J 5 bases short, with 8 bases between. Germline V gene sequence: CDR1 MNHEY, CDR2 SVGAGI. This CDR3 has 13 residues. The CDR3 DNA sequence: TGTGCCAGCAGTTACTCGGCAGGCCACGAGCAGTACTTC. This encodes CASSYSAGHEQYF.

This clone qualifies as medium-sized. The chain links TRBV30 to TRBJ1-2; a weak D match, TRBD1 (5 bases). The V and J ends lost 0 bases and 7 bases respectively, with 9 bases between them. Germline loops: CDR1 GTSNPN, CDR2 SVGIG (reference sequence). CDR3 length: 12 amino acids. As DNA, the CDR3 is TGTGCCTGGAGTGTACGACAGACTGGCTACACCTTC. Protein: CAWSVRQTGYTF.

The gene calls are TRBV2 and TRBJ2-6; D gene unclear. V lost 6 bases, J lost 4 bases, and 4 bases lay in between. CDR1 and CDR2 (germline): SNHLY, FYNNEI. CDR3 length: 12 amino acids. The CDR3 spells CASRTGANVLTF. The CDR3 nucleotides are TGTGCCAGCAGAACCGGGGCCAACGTCCTGACTTTC. The variable domain in full, completed from reference TRBV2 and TRBJ2-6, reads EPEVTQTPSHQVTQMGQEVILRCVPISNHLYFYWYRQILGQKVEFLVSFYNNEISEKSEIFDDQFSVERPDGSNFTLKIRSTKLEDSAMYFCASRTGANVLTFGAGSRLTVL.

J is TRBJ2-1 and V is TRBV11-1; TRBD2 matches 8 bases. This CDR3 region has 17 residues. The V segment lost 0 bases and the J segment 8 bases; nucleotides outside the gene matches: 12. The germline V gene has CDR1 SGHAT and CDR2 FQDESV (reference sequence). CDR3 nucleotide sequence: TGTGCCAGCAGCTTAGCGCCTCCCGGGAGGGCCTTTGATGAGCAGTTCTTC. Residues: CASSLAPPGRAFDEQFF. Filled out from reference TRBV11-1 and TRBJ2-1, the complete variable domain reads EAEVAQSPRYKITEKSQAVAFWCDPISGHATLYWYRQILGQGPELLVQFQDESVVDDSQLPKDRFSAERLKGVDSTLKIQPAELGDSAMYLCASSLAPPGRAFDEQFFGPGTRLTVL.

The V call is TRBV30, the J call TRBJ1-2; TRBD1 matches at 12 bases. Germline V CDR1 and CDR2: GTSNPN, SVGIG (reference sequence). The V gene end was trimmed by 8 bases and the J gene end by 8 bases; junction bases not matched to a gene: 15. The CDR3 has 15 residues. The CDR3 nucleotides are TGTGCCAATCACCCCGGGACAGGGGGCAGGAGCGGCTACACCTTC. Its protein is CANHPGTGGRSGYTF.

There are many counts of this clone. The chain is built from TRBV20-1 and TRBJ2-1; D gene uncertain. Trimming took 2 bases from V and 5 from J, leaving 4 bases between them. Germline V CDR1 and CDR2: DFQATT, SNEGSKA (reference sequence). This CDR3 has 11 amino acids. CDR3 sequence: CSARIHNEQFF. CDR3 coding DNA: TGCAGTGCTAGAATCCACAATGAGCAGTTCTTC.

This clone was observed many times. The V gene is TRBV20-1, the J gene TRBJ2-1, with TRBD2 identical over 9 bases. This CDR3 contains 14 residues. Germline CDR1 is DFQATT and CDR2 is SNEGSKA (reference sequence). With V trimmed by 5 bases and J by 10 bases, 12 bases remained unmatched. The CDR3 here is CSAAGTSSTEEQFF. The CDR3 nucleotides are TGCAGTGCTGCCGGGACTAGCAGTACCGAGGAGCAGTTCTTC.